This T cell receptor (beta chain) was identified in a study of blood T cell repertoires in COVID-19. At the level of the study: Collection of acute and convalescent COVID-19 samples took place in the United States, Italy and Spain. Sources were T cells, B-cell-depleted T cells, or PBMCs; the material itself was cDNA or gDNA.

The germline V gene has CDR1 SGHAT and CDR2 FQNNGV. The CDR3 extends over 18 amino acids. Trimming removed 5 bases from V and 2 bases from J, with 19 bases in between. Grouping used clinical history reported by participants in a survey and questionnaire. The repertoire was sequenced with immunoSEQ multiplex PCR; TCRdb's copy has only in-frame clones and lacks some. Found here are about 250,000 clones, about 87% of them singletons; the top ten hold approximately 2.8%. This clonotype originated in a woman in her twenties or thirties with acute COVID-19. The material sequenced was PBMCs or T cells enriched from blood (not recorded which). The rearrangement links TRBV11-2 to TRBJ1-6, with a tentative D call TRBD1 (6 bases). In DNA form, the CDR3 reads TGTGCCAGCAGCACCCCTAAAGGGGGAAGTGCCTATAATTCACCCCTCCACTTT. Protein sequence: CASSTPKGGSAYNSPLHF.